This T cell receptor (beta chain) was recovered during a study of cytomegalovirus exposure and HLA in healthy donors. PCR amplification relied on 60 Vbeta primers (plus 13 Jbeta primers). As handled by the study authors: About 88 million unique TCR beta chains, roughly 11 million of them shared, were counted by a later analysis. Assay: immunoSEQ multiplex PCR; the TCRdb copy retains only in-frame clones and omits some. The V and J calls and clone size come from that table; D and trimming were worked out from the DNA. The sample records some 160,000 clones, 80% to 90% being singletons. Germline V gene sequence: CDR1 LNHDA, CDR2 SQIVND (reference sequence). V shed 8 bases, J shed 1 base, and the junction held 6 bases outside the gene matches. The CDR3 has 15 residues.

The rearrangement uses TRBV19 and TRBJ1-3; 9 nucleotides agree with TRBD1. Sequenced input: PBMCs. The sequence derives from a man aged 25 to 45 in good health and CMV-seropositive. The CDR3 region has the DNA TGTGCCAGTTCCCGGGACAGGGCATCTGGAAACACCATATATTTT. Its protein product is CASSRDRASGNTIYF.